This T cell receptor (beta chain) was found in a study of PD-1 blockade in classical Hodgkin lymphoma. Study outcomes and limitations: As was reported, newly diagnosed patients showed lower baseline TCR diversity than healthy donors did.

This clone was recorded once. What it binds is unknown. The CDR3 totals 14 residues. The V gene lost 9 bases and the J gene lost 5 bases, with 19 bases spanning the gap. CDR1 and CDR2 (germline): LNHDA, SQIVND (reference sequence). Time point specified: cycle 4 day 1 (C4D1), after less than seven weeks of nivolumab. Relapses following autologous stem cell transplantation were seen in all patients, with brentuximab vedotin exposure varying. Repertoires were generated with immunoSEQ multiplex PCR, while TCRdb's copy carries only in-frame clones and drops some. Seen here are over 80,000 clones, roughly 78% observed once, and the top ten hold 8% to 9.5%.

The TCR comes from a human donor with classical Hodgkin lymphoma. Sample: peripheral blood mononuclear cells (PBMCs), taken before the fourth cycle of nivolumab. This sequence joins TRBV19 and TRBJ2-5; perhaps TRBD2 as D (5 bases). CDR3 sequence reads: CARPSWTRRETQYF. The DNA for the CDR3 is TGTGCCAGACCCTCCTGGACGCGGAGGGAGACCCAGTACTTC.